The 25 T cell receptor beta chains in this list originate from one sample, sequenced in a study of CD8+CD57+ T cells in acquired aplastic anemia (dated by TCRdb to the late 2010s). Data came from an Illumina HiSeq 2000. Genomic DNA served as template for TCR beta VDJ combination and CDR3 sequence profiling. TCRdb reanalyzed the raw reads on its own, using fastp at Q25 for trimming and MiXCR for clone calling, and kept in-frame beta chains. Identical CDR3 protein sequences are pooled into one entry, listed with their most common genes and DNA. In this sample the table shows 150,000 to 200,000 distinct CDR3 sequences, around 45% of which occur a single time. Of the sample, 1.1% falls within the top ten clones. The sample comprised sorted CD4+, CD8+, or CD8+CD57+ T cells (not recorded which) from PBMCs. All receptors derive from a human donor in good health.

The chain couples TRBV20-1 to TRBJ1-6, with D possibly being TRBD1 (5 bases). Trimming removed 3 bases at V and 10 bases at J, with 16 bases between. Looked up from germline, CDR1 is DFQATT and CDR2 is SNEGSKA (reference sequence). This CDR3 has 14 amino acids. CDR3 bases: TGCAGTGCTAGTAAGGGGTTGGGGAACTCACCCCTCCACTTT. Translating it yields CSASKGLGNSPLHF.

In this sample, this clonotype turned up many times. CDR3 nucleotide sequence: TGTGCCAGCAGCCAGGGCCAGGGTTCACCCCTCCACTTT. It is translated as CASSQGQGSPLHF. The chain carries TRBV3-1 and TRBJ1-6; D possibly corresponds to TRBD1 (5 bases). This CDR3 comprises 13 residues. The V end was cut by 3 bases, the J end by 9 bases, with 9 bases between. Looked up from germline, CDR1 is LGHDT and CDR2 is YNNKEL (reference sequence).

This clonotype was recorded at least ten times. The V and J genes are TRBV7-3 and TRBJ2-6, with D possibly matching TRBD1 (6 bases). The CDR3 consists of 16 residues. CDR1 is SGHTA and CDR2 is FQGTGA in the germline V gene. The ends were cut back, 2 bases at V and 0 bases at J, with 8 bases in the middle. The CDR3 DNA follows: TGTGCCAGCAGCTTACGGACAGCCTCTGGGGCCAACGTCCTGACTTTC. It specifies CASSLRTASGANVLTF.

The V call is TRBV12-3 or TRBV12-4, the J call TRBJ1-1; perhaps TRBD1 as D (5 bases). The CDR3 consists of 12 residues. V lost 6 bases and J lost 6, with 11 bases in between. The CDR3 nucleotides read TGTGCCAGCAGGGGGGAACAGGCTGAAGCTTTCTTT. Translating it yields CASRGEQAEAFF.

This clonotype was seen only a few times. The CDR3 region is CASSPTSGWTYEQYF. The CDR3 bases are TGTGCCAGCAGTCCAACTAGCGGGTGGACCTACGAGCAGTACTTC. V usage is TRBV28 and J usage is TRBJ2-7, with 9 nucleotides matching TRBD2. The V gene's germline CDR1 is MDHEN and CDR2 SYDVKM. The CDR3 has 15 amino acids. J was trimmed by 2 bases and V by 5 bases; bases with no gene match: 7.

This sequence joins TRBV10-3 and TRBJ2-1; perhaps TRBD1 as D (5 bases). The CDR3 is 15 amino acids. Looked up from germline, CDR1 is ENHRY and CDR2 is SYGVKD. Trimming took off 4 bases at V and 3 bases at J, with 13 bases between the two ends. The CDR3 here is CAISAKGALYNEQFF. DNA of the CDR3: TGTGCCATCAGTGCTAAAGGGGCCCTCTACAATGAGCAGTTCTTC.

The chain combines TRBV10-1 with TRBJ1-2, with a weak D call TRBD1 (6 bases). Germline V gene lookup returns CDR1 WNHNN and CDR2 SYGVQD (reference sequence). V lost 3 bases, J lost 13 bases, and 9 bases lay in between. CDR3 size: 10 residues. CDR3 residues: CASSDPRGTF. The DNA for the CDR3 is TGCGCCAGCAGTGACCCCAGGGGCACCTTC.

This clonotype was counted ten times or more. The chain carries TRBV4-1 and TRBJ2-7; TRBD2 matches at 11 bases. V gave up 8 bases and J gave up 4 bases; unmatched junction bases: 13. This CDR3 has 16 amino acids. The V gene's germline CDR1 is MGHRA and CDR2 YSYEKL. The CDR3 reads CASRLRVAGGRYEQYF. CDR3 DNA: TGCGCCAGCCGCTTACGGGTAGCGGGAGGGAGGTACGAGCAGTACTTC.

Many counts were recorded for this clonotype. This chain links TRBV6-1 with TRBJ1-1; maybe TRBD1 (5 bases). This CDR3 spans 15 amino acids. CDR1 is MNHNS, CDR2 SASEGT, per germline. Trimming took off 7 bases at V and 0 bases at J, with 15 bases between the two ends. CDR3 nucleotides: TGTGCCAGCAATCCCGGGGGGTCAATGAACACTGAAGCTTTCTTT. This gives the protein CASNPGGSMNTEAFF.

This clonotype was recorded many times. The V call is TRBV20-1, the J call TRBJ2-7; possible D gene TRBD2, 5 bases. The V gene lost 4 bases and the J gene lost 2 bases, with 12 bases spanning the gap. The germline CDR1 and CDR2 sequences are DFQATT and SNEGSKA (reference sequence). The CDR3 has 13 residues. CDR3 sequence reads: CSAMSTGTYEQYF. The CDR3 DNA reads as TGCAGTGCTATGAGCACCGGGACCTACGAGCAGTACTTC.

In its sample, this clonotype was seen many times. The CDR3 reads CASSLGVQPQHF. CDR3 nucleotides: TGTGCCAGCAGTCTAGGGGTACAGCCCCAGCATTTT. The chain carries TRBV12-3 or TRBV12-4 and TRBJ1-5, with a tentative D call TRBD1 (5 bases). Trimming took off 5 bases at V and 7 bases at J, with 9 bases between the two ends. This CDR3 region has 12 residues.

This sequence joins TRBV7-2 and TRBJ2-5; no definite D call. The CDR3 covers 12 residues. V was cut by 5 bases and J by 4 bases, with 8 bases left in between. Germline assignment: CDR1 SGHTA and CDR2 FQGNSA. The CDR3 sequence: CASSLATETQYF. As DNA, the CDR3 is TGTGCCAGCAGCCTCGCGACAGAGACCCAGTACTTC.

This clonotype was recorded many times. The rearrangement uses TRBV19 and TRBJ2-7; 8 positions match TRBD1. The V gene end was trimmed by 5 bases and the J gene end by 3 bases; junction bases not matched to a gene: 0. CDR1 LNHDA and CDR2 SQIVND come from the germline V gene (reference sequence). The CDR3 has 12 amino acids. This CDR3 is CASSGQGYEQYF. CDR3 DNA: TGTGCCAGTAGTGGACAGGGCTACGAGCAGTACTTC.

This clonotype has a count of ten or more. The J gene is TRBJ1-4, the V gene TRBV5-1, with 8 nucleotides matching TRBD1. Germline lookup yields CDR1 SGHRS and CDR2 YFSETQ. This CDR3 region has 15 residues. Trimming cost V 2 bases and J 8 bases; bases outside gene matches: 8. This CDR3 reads CASSFAQGENEKLFF. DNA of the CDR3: TGCGCCAGCAGCTTTGCACAGGGGGAAAACGAAAAACTGTTTTTT.

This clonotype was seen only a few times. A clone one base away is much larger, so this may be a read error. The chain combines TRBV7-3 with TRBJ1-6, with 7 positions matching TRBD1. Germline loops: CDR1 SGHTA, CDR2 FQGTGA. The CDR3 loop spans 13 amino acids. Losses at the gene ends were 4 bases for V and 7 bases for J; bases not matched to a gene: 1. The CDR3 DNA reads TGTGCCAGCAGCTGGGACAGCAATTCACCCCTCCACTTT. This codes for CASSWDSNSPLHF.

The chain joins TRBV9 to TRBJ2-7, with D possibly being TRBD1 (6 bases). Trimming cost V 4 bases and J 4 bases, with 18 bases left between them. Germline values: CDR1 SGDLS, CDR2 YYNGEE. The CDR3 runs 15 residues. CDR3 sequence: CASSITQGHDYEQYF. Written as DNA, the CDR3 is TGTGCCAGCAGCATTACACAGGGTCACGATTACGAGCAGTACTTC.

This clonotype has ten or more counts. This chain's CDR3 is CASSQGQTINSPLHF. CDR3 DNA: TGTGCCAGCAGCCAGGGACAGACAATTAATTCACCCCTCCACTTT. The chain employs TRBV12-3 or TRBV12-4 and TRBJ1-6, with 7 bases identical to TRBD1. V lost 6 bases to trimming and J lost 6 bases; unmatched junction nucleotides: 8. The CDR3 totals 15 residues.

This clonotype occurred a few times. This CDR3 reads CASSRHQTSGNTGELFF. The CDR3 bases are TGTGCCAGCAGCCGCCATCAGACTAGCGGGAACACCGGGGAGCTGTTTTTT. The chain links TRBV13 to TRBJ2-2; 9 bases are a match to TRBD2. The V and J ends lost 5 bases and 1 base, in that order; junction bases with no gene match: 8. Germline V lookup: CDR1 PRHDT, CDR2 FYEKMQ (reference sequence). This CDR3 region has 17 residues. The full variable domain, rest sourced from reference TRBV13 and TRBJ2-2, is AAGVIQSPRHLIKEKRETATLKCYPIPRHDTVYWYQQGPGQDPQFLISFYEKMQSDKGSIPDRFSAQQFSDYHSELNMSSLELGDSALYFCASSRHQTSGNTGELFFGEGSRLTVL.

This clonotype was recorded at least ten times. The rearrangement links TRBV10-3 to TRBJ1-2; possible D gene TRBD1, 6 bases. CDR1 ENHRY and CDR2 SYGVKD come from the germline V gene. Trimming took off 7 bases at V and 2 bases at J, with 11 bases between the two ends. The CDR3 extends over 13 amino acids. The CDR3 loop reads CAITSDRNYGYTF. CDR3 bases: TGTGCCATCACCTCGGACAGAAACTATGGCTACACCTTC.

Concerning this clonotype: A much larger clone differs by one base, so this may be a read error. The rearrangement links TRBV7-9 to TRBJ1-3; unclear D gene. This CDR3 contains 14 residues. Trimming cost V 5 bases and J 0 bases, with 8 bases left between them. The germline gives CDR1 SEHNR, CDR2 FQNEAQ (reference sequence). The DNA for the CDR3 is TGTGCCAGCAGCAGAGAGATCTCTGGAAACACCATATATTTT. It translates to CASSREISGNTIYF.

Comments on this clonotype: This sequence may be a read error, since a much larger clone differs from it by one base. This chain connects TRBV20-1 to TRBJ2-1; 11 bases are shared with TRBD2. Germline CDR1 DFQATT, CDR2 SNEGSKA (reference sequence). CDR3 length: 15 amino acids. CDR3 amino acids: CSAGGLAELYNQQFF. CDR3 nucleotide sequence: TGCAGTGCTGGGGGACTAGCGGAGCTTTACAATCAGCAGTTCTTC.

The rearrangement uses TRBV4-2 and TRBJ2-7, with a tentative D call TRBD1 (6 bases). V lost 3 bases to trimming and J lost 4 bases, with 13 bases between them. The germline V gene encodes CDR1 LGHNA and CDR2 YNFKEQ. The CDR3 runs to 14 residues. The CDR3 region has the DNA TGTGCCAGCAGCCACCAAGGGGGTAAGTACGAGCAGTACTTC. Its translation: CASSHQGGKYEQYF.

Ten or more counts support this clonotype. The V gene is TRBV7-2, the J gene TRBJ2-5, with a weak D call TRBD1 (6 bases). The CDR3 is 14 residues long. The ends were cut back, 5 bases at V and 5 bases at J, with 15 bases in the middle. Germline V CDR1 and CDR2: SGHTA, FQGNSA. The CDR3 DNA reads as TGTGCCAGCAGCGCTAGTGGGGGCTCGGAGACCCAGTACTTC. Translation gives CASSASGGSETQYF. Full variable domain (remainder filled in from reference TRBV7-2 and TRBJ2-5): GAGVSQSPSNKVTEKGKDVELRCDPISGHTALYWYRQSLGQGLEFLIYFQGNSAPDKSGLPSDRFSAERTGGSVSTLTIQRTQQEDSAVYLCASSASGGSETQYFGPGTRLLVL.

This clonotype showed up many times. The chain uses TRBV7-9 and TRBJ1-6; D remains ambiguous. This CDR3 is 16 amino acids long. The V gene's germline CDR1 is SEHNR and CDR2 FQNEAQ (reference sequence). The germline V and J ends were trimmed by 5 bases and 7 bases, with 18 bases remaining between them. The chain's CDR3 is CASSRERTSHNSPLHF. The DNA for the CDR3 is TGTGCCAGCAGCCGAGAAAGGACCTCACACAATTCACCCCTCCACTTT.

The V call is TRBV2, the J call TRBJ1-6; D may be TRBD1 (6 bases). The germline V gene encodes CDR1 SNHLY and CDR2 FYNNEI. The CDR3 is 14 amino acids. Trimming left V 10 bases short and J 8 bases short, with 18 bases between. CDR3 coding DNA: TGTGCCACCCTCCCCGGGGGGCATGATTCACCCCTCCACTTT. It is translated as CATLPGGHDSPLHF.